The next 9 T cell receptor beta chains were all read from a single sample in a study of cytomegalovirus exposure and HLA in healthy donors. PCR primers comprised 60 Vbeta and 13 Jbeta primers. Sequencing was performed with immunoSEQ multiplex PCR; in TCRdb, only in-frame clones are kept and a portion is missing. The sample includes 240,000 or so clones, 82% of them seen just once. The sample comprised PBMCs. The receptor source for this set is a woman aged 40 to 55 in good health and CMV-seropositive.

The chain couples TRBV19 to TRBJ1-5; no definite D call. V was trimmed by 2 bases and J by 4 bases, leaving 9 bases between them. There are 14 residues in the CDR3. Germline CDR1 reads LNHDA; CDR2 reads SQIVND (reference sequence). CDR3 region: CASSIHADNQPQHF. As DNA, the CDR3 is TGTGCCAGTAGTATACATGCAGATAATCAGCCCCAGCATTTT.

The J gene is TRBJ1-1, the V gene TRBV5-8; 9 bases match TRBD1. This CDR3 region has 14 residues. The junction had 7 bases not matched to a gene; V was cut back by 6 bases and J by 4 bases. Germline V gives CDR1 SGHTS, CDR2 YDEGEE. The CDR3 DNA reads TGTGCCAGCACAACGGGACAGGGCCTCACTGAAGCTTTCTTT. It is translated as CASTTGQGLTEAFF.

The CDR3 coding sequence is TGCGCCAGCAGCCAAGATCTCAAGGGGGGGCAGATAGATACGCAGTATTTT. This sequence encodes CASSQDLKGGQIDTQYF. The genes are TRBV4-3 and TRBJ2-3; possible D gene TRBD2, 7 bases. Trimming cost V 0 bases and J 5 bases, with 18 bases left between them. The CDR3 runs 17 residues. Germline V gene sequence: CDR1 LGHNA, CDR2 YSLEER.

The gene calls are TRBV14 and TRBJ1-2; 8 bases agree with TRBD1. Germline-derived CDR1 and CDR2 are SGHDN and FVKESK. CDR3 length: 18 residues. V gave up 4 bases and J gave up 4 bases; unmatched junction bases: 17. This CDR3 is CASSPRQGLPPFGYGYTF. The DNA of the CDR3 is TGTGCCAGCAGCCCGCGACAGGGGCTTCCCCCTTTCGGCTATGGCTACACCTTC.

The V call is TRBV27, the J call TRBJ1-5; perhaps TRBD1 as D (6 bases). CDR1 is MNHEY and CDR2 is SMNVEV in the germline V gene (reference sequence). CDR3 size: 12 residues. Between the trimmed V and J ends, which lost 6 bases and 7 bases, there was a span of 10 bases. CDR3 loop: CASSEGGQPQHF. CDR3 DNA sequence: TGTGCCAGCAGCGAGGGGGGGCAGCCCCAGCATTTT.

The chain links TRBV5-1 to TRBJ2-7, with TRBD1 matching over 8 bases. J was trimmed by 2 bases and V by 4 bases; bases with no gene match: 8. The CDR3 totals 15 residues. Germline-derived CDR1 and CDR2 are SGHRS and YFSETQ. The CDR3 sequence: CASSPGGALTYEQYF. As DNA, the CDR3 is TGCGCCAGCAGCCCAGGGGGCGCCCTGACCTACGAGCAGTACTTC. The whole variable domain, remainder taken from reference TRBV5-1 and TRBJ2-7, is KAGVTQTPRYLIKTRGQQVTLSCSPISGHRSVSWYQQTPGQGLQFLFEYFSETQRNKGNFPGRFSGRQFSNSRSEMNVSTLELGDSALYLCASSPGGALTYEQYFGPGTRLTVT.

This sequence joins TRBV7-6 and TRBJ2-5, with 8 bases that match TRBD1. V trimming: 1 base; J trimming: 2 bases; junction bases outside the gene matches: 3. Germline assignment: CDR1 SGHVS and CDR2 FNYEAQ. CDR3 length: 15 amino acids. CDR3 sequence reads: CASSLGGTGQETQYF. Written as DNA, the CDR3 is TGTGCCAGCAGCTTAGGGGGGACAGGACAAGAGACCCAGTACTTC. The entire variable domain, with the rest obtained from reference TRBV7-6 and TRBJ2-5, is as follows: GAGVSQSPRYKVTKRGQDVALRCDPISGHVSLYWYRQALGQGPEFLTYFNYEAQQDKSGLPNDRFSAERPEGSISTLTIQRTEQRDSAMYRCASSLGGTGQETQYFGPGTRLLVL.

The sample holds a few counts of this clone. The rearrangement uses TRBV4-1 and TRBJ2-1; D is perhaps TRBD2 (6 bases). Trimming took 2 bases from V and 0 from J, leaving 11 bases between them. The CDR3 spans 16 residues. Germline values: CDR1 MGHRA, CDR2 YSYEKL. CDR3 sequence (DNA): TGCGCCAGCAGCCAAAGGCCGGACTACTCCTACAATGAGCAGTTCTTC. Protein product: CASSQRPDYSYNEQFF.

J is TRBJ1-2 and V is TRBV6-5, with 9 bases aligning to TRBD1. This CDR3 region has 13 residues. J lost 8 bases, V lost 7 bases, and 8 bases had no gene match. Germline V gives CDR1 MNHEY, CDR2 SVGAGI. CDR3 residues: CASTPGQGGGYTF. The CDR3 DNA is TGTGCCAGCACCCCGGGACAGGGAGGGGGCTACACCTTC.